This TCR beta chain was obtained from a study of T cell changes during pregnancy in multiple sclerosis. Assay used: immunoSEQ multiplex PCR; TCRdb lists only in-frame clones, some missing. The data show more than 90,000 clones, more than 85% seen once. The CDR3 runs to 13 residues. The germline CDR1 and CDR2 sequences are MNHEY and SMNVEV (reference sequence). The ends lost 2 bases at V and 4 bases at J; junction bases unmatched: 0. This TCR derives from a female donor with multiple sclerosis, enrolled in a pregnancy study. V gene TRBV27 combines with J gene TRBJ1-2; 8 bases agree with TRBD1. Sequenced here: peripheral blood, sampled in the first trimester of pregnancy. CDR3 residues: CASSLDRGYGYTF. The CDR3 DNA is TGTGCCAGCAGTTTAGACAGGGGCTATGGCTACACCTTC.